Listed below are T cell receptor beta chains from one sample, sequenced in a study of cytomegalovirus exposure and HLA in healthy donors. Only in-frame clones appear in the TCRdb table, and some are missing; sequencing was by immunoSEQ multiplex PCR. This repertoire shows around 140,000 clones, around 72% found once; its top ten account for roughly 4%. The specimen was PBMCs. These receptors were taken from a man aged 45-65 years in good health and CMV-seropositive. Both conserved end residues are part of each CDR3. Fields, in order: clone size, V gene, J gene, D gene, CDR3 protein, CDR3 DNA. A D gene is named only where the DNA matches it firmly. Some rows have no size entry. The others give once, few or many, or a class for an expanded clone.

.,TRBV5-1,TRBJ2-1,TRBD1,CARLTAGTGGWTVIYNEQFF,TGCGCTAGACTTACTGCCGGGACAGGGGGATGGACCGTGATATACAATGAGCAGTTCTTC
.,TRBV19,TRBJ1-1,.,CASSGPLRAFF,TGTGCCAGTAGCGGTCCATTGAGGGCTTTCTTT
.,TRBV7-2,TRBJ2-1,TRBD2,CASGDYYNEQFF,TGTGCCAGCGGGGACTACTACAATGAGCAGTTCTTC
.,TRBV5-1,TRBJ2-1,.,CASSLTMRNEQFF,TGCGCCAGCAGCTTGACTATGCGCAATGAGCAGTTCTTC
.,TRBV6-5,TRBJ1-5,.,CASRPQENQPQHF,TGTGCCTCCAGACCACAGGAAAATCAGCCCCAGCATTTT
.,TRBV9,TRBJ2-1,TRBD2,CASSEGGGGPVHEQFF,TGTGCCAGCAGTGAGGGAGGCGGGGGGCCCGTTCATGAGCAGTTCTTC
few,TRBV6-5,TRBJ1-1,TRBD1,CASSRDRDTEAFF,TGTGCCAGCAGCCGGGACAGGGACACTGAAGCTTTCTTT
.,TRBV7-9,TRBJ2-3,.,CASSPDRVDADTQYF,TGTGCCAGCAGCCCTGACAGAGTGGATGCAGATACGCAGTATTTT
.,TRBV6-5,TRBJ2-7,.,CASSYETARGSYEQYF,TGTGCCAGCAGTTACGAGACGGCTCGAGGATCCTACGAGCAGTACTTC
few,TRBV27,TRBJ2-5,.,CASSYGGPGGQETQYF,TGTGCCAGCAGTTATGGGGGCCCGGGGGGCCAAGAGACCCAGTACTTC
few,TRBV6-5,TRBJ1-6,.,CASSSGRQGRNSPLHF,TGTGCCAGCAGTTCGGGTAGGCAGGGTCGTAATTCACCCCTCCACTTT
.,TRBV27,TRBJ1-1,TRBD1,CASSRQGGTEAFF,TGTGCCAGCTCTCGACAGGGAGGCACTGAAGCTTTCTTT
once,TRBV6-6,TRBJ1-6,TRBD1,CASTTTGSRSPLHF,TGTGCCAGCACCACGACAGGGAGCCGCTCACCCCTCCACTTT
.,TRBV9,TRBJ2-3,TRBD2,CASSVAAGVSTDTQYF,TGTGCCAGCAGCGTAGCGGCGGGAGTTAGCACAGATACGCAGTATTTT
.,TRBV6-5,TRBJ1-1,.,CASSIEAGRGAFF,TGTGCCAGCAGCATAGAAGCGGGACGGGGGGCTTTCTTT
.,TRBV27,TRBJ2-7,.,CASSLWGAEQYF,TGTGCCAGCAGTTTATGGGGAGCCGAGCAGTACTTC
.,TRBV11-2,TRBJ2-5,TRBD2,CASSLDPGGETQYF,TGTGCCAGCAGCTTAGATCCGGGGGGAGAGACCCAGTACTTC
.,TRBV5-1,TRBJ1-2,TRBD1,CASSHGTGNYGYTF,TGCGCCAGCAGCCATGGGACAGGAAACTATGGCTACACCTTC
few,TRBV19,TRBJ2-5,TRBD1,CASRRTGDVETQYF,TGTGCCAGTAGAAGGACAGGGGACGTAGAGACCCAGTACTTC
.,TRBV5-5,TRBJ1-2,TRBD1,CASSKLTGGPFYTF,TGTGCCAGCAGCAAACTGACAGGGGGCCCCTTCTACACCTTC
.,TRBV25-1,TRBJ1-2,.,CASSDSTGYTF,TGTGCCAGCAGTGATTCTACTGGCTACACCTTC
.,TRBV9,TRBJ1-2,TRBD1,CASSSHSGQGPGGYTF,TGTGCCAGCAGCTCCCACTCGGGACAGGGCCCGGGGGGCTACACCTTC
.,TRBV10-3,TRBJ2-7,TRBD2,CAISEGGGSVYEQYF,TGTGCCATCAGTGAGGGAGGCGGGAGTGTGTACGAGCAGTACTTC
.,TRBV6-1,TRBJ2-5,.,CASGRPGVQETQYF,TGTGCCAGCGGAAGGCCCGGGGTCCAAGAGACCCAGTACTTC
.,TRBV20-1,TRBJ1-4,.,CSASPDRPPYF,TGCAGTGCTAGTCCCGACAGGCCACCGTATTTT
once,TRBV5-1,TRBJ1-1,TRBD1,CASSWTGKDTEAFF,TGCGCCAGCAGCTGGACAGGGAAAGACACTGAAGCTTTCTTT
.,TRBV7-2,TRBJ2-5,.,CASSPGQQETQYF,TGTGCCAGCAGCCCCGGACAGCAAGAGACCCAGTACTTC
.,TRBV5-1,TRBJ1-5,.,CASSLGGPNQPQHF,TGCGCCAGCAGCTTGGGAGGGCCCAATCAGCCCCAGCATTTT
.,TRBV10-3,TRBJ2-7,.,CAISENSYEQYF,TGTGCCATCAGTGAGAACAGCTACGAGCAGTACTTC
.,TRBV6-4,TRBJ2-1,TRBD2,CASPTSGGANEQFF,TGTGCCAGTCCGACTAGCGGGGGGGCCAATGAGCAGTTCTTC